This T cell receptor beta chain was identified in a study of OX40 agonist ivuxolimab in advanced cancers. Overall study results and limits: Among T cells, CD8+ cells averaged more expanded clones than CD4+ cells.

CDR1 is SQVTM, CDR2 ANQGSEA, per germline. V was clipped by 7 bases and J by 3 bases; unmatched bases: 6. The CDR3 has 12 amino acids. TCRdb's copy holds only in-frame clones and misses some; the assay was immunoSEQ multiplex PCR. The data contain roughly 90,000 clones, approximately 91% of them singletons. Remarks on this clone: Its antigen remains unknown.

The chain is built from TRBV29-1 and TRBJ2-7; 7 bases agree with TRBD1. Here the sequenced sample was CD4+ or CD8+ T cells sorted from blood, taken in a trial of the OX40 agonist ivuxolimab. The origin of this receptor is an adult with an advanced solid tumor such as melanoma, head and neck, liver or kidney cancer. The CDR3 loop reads CSAGDRYYEQYF. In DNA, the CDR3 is TGCAGCGCTGGGGACAGATACTACGAGCAGTACTTC.